The entry below describes one TCR beta chain. Its specificity is unknown. Naive, central memory, regulatory and stem cell-like memory cells within the CD4+ compartment were sorted using CD45RO/CCR7/CD25/CD127/CD95/CD27. The data stem from a study of beta chain features in type 1 diabetes. Findings and limits, study-wide: Insertions were fewer and deletions more numerous at VDJ junctions in type 1 diabetes patients. Because the template was cDNA, high-expressing cells might be over-represented. Healthy donors had naive, central memory and Treg TCRB repertoires that appeared less similar than those seen among patients.

Investigators reverse transcribed all isolated RNA, so they sequenced expressed TCRB transcripts. Some clones are missing from TCRdb's copy, which holds only in-frame ones; the method was immunoSEQ multiplex PCR. The table records 200,000 to 250,000 clones, roughly 70% of them present only once. This CDR3 has 13 amino acids. Germline V gene data show CDR1 as GTSNPN and CDR2 as SVGIG (reference sequence). Trimming shortened V by 0 bases and J by 0 bases, and 5 bases separated the two germline ends. The chain uses TRBV30 and TRBJ1-1; D call uncertain. The sequenced material came from naive CD4+ T cells from blood. The clonotype comes from a man younger than 45 in good health. The CDR3 is CAWSVVVNTEAFF. In DNA form, the CDR3 reads TGTGCCTGGAGTGTAGTAGTGAACACTGAAGCTTTCTTT.